This T cell receptor (beta chain) originates from a study of T-cell memory formation after mild COVID-19. About the study: Clusters were largely donor specific. General study points: Memory from before infection featured some responding clones, which suggests cross-reactive memory joined. CD8+ contracting clones occupied EMRA, while CD4+ ones occupied mainly CM and EM. Clones shrinking between day 15 and 85 showed a balanced CD4/CD8 split, and those that grew later tilted toward CD4+.

This clonotype was counted only a few times. The antigen remains unidentified. TCRdb recomputed calls from the 5' RACE reads with MiXCR, one row per CDR3 protein. This sample has roughly 340,000 distinct CDR3 sequences, with about 20% found just once. The V end lost 3 bases, the J end lost 3 bases, and 14 bases lay between the germline ends. The CDR3 spans 15 residues. The rearrangement links TRBV12-3 or TRBV12-4 to TRBJ1-1; perhaps TRBD1 as D (5 bases). The clonotype was recovered from a man younger than 30 who had mild COVID-19 (a few samples of this study predate the infection). Cell type and time point are not known. Sequencing used PBMCs or a T cell subset sorted from them (not recorded which). The CDR3 DNA reads TGTGCCAGCAGTTTCCTGGGGGTCGGGGACACTGAAGCTTTCTTT. Translating it yields CASSFLGVGDTEAFF.